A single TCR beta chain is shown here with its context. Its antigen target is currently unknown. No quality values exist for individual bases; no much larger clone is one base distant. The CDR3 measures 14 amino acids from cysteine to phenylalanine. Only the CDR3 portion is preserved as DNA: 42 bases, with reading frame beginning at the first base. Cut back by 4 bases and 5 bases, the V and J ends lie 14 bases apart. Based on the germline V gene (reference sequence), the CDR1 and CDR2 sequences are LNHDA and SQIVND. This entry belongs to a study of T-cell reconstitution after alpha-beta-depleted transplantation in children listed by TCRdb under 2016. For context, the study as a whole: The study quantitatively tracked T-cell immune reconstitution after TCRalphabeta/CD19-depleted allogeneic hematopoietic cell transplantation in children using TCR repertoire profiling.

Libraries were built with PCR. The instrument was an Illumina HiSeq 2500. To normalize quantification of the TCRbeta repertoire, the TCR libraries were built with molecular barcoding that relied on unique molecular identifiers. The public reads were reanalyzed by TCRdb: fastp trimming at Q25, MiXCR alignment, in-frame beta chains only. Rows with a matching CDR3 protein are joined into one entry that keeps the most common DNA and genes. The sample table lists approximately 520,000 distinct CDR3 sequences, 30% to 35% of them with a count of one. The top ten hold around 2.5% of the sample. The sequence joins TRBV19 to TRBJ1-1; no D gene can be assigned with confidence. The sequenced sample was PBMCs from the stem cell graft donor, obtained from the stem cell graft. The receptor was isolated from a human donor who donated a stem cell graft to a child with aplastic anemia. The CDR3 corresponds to CASSTQNGGTEAFF. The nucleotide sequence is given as TGTGCCAGTAGTACCCAAAATGGAGGGACTGAAGCTTTCTTT.